A selection of T cell receptor beta chains follows, all from one sample in a study of T cell responses to AZD1222 COVID-19 vaccine. This table comes from immunoSEQ multiplex PCR, and its TCRdb copy is limited to in-frame clones, with some not included. This sample has more than 95,000 clones; around 89% occur once, and the top ten carry around a sixth. Sequencing was performed on peripheral blood, taken on day 0 of AZD1222 vaccination. These receptors all come from an adult in good health. Each CDR3 is given with its conserved first and last residue. The D gene is left open where the match is weak. Some rows mark clone size as missing; the rest say once, few, many or name a class of expanded clone.

NA,TRBV25-1,TRBJ1-6,NA,TGTGCCAGCAGGGTGTCAGGCTCCTATAATTCACCCCTCCACTTT,CASRVSGSYNSPLHF
NA,TRBV18,TRBJ1-3,TRBD1,TGTGCCAGCTCACCACAGGGGGCCCAATCTGGAAACACCATATATTTT,CASSPQGAQSGNTIYF
NA,TRBV6-5,TRBJ2-7,NA,TGTGCCAGCAGTTACTCGAGCGAGCAGTACTTC,CASSYSSEQYF
NA,TRBV6-1,TRBJ1-1,TRBD1,TGTGCCAGCAGTGAACCCCCGACAGGGGTGAACACTGAAGCTTTCTTT,CASSEPPTGVNTEAFF
NA,TRBV7-8,TRBJ2-1,NA,TGTGCCAGCAGCACCAGTCCCGGGAGAAAAGACAATGAGCAGTTCTTC,CASSTSPGRKDNEQFF
NA,TRBV19,TRBJ1-2,NA,TGTGCCAGTAGGATTAGGGAGAAGGCAGGGAGGGATGGCTACACCTTC,CASRIREKAGRDGYTF
NA,TRBV5-6,TRBJ1-4,TRBD1,TGTGCCAGCAGCCCAGGGGGGGCGGCTAATGAAAAACTGTTTTTT,CASSPGGAANEKLFF
medium-sized,TRBV19,TRBJ1-5,NA,TGTGCCAGTAGTATAAGTCCATATAGCAATCAGCCCCAGCATTTT,CASSISPYSNQPQHF
NA,TRBV7-7,TRBJ2-1,TRBD2,TGTGCTAGCAGCTTAGTAGCGGGGGGCAGGGATGAGCAGTTCTTC,CASSLVAGGRDEQFF
NA,TRBV7-9,TRBJ1-2,NA,TGTGCCAGCAGCGAATCTTTCTATGGCTACACCTTC,CASSESFYGYTF
NA,TRBV12-3/TRBV12-4,TRBJ2-3,NA,TGTGCCAGCAAGACCGCAGATACGCAGTATTTT,CASKTADTQYF
NA,TRBV7-9,TRBJ2-7,NA,TGTGCCAGTGGGGTTTCCTACGAGCAGTACTTC,CASGVSYEQYF
few,TRBV5-5,TRBJ2-7,TRBD1,TGTGCCAGCAGCTTGGGGACAGGGGGCGTTTACGAGCAGTACTTC,CASSLGTGGVYEQYF
NA,TRBV13,TRBJ1-1,NA,TGTGCCAGCAGCACCCCCATAGGACGGATGAACACTGAAGCTTTCTTT,CASSTPIGRMNTEAFF